This T cell receptor beta chain originates from a study of regulatory T cells in long-lasting Graves disease. Time point indicated: newly diagnosed GD, antithyroid drugs for less than 3 months. Construction of the TCR library relied on RNA isolated from PBMCs. Assembly of TCR beta libraries relied on iRepertoire HTBI primers together with Arm-PCR of CDR3 regions. TCRdb independently ran MiXCR on the multiplex PCR reads; one entry per CDR3 protein. The sample lists about 440,000 distinct CDR3 sequences; about a sixth were seen once. Germline lookup yields CDR1 SEHNR and CDR2 FQNEAQ (reference sequence). V was pared by 4 bases and J by 0 bases, with 13 bases between. The CDR3 contains 16 residues. These records were also assigned to another study, of T cells in Graves' hyperthyroidism and ophthalmopathy. From that second work: The blood repertoire included most of the expanded thyroid clonotypes above 0.001. A model built on 13 V-J features separated ophthalmopathy from stable hyperthyroidism.

The source was peripheral blood mononuclear cells (PBMCs), collected at new diagnosis, from a patient treated with antithyroid drugs. This clonotype was obtained from a woman aged 25 to 39 with Graves disease. This sequence joins TRBV7-9 and TRBJ2-1, with TRBD2 as a possible D gene (5 bases). CDR3 in DNA: TGTGCCAGCAGCTCACGGTTAGCGAGCTCCTACAATGAGCAGTTCTTC. Encoded protein: CASSSRLASSYNEQFF.